This passage covers 25 T cell receptor beta chains from one sample sequenced in a study of memory CD4+ T cells and cytomegalovirus serostatus. The sort gate was single viable CD3+CD4+CD8-CD45RO+ cells for memory CD4+ T cells. This table comes from immunoSEQ multiplex PCR, and its TCRdb copy is limited to in-frame clones, with some not included. This sample has about 75,000 clones, with around four fifths found just once. Source material: memory CD4+ T cells from blood. Receptors originate from an adult in good health and CMV-seropositive.

V is TRBV11-2 and J is TRBJ1-4; D gene uncertain. The germline CDR1 and CDR2 sequences are SGHAT and FQNNGV. Trimming removed 4 bases at V and 7 bases at J, with 19 bases between. The CDR3 spans 16 residues. The CDR3 loop is CASSSSEDVRIEKLFF. The CDR3 nucleotides read TGTGCCAGCAGCTCCTCTGAGGACGTAAGGATTGAAAAACTGTTTTTT. Combining the CDR3 with reference TRBV11-2 and TRBJ1-4 gives the whole variable domain EAGVAQSPRYKIIEKRQSVAFWCNPISGHATLYWYQQILGQGPKLLIQFQNNGVVDDSQLPKDRFSAERLKGVDSTLKIQPAKLEDSAVYLCASSSSEDVRIEKLFFGSGTQLSVL.

The chain combines TRBV7-2 with TRBJ2-2, with TRBD1 identical over 7 bases. This CDR3 is built from 14 residues. The germline gives CDR1 SGHTA, CDR2 FQGNSA. The V gene end was trimmed by 10 bases and the J gene end by 2 bases; junction bases not matched to a gene: 7. DNA for the CDR3: TGTGCCACCCGAGGGGGCAGTAACACCGGGGAGCTGTTTTTT. As protein: CATRGGSNTGELFF.

The genes are TRBV5-1 and TRBJ2-5; 9 positions agree with TRBD2. The CDR3 sequence is 14 residues long. V gave up 0 bases and J gave up 7 bases; unmatched junction bases: 4. The germline CDR1 and CDR2 sequences are SGHRS and YFSETQ. CDR3 sequence reads: CASSLDGLARTQYF. For the CDR3, the DNA is TGCGCCAGCAGCTTGGATGGACTAGCGAGGACCCAGTACTTC.

CDR3 protein: CASSPSYQETQYF. CDR3 DNA sequence: TGTGCCAGCAGCCCAAGCTACCAAGAGACCCAGTACTTC. The gene calls are TRBV7-2 and TRBJ2-5; D is uncertain. Germline values: CDR1 SGHTA, CDR2 FQGNSA. The CDR3 is 13 amino acids. Trimming pared 5 bases from V and 0 bases from J, leaving 7 bases between.

This CDR3 reads CASSQAQSEQYV. CDR3 DNA: TGTGCCAGCAGCCAAGCACAGAGCGAGCAGTACGTC. The genes are TRBV14 and TRBJ2-7; the D is unclear. V was shortened by 1 base and J by 6 bases, with 7 bases between the two germline ends. The CDR3 runs to 12 residues. Germline CDR1 reads SGHDN; CDR2 reads FVKESK.

The V gene is TRBV27, the J gene TRBJ2-2, with 8 bases aligning to TRBD1. This CDR3 has 14 amino acids. The ends lost 7 bases at V and 1 base at J; junction bases unmatched: 2. CDR1 is MNHEY, CDR2 SMNVEV, per germline (reference sequence). CDR3 DNA sequence: TGTGCCAGCACAGGACAGGGGAACACCGGGGAGCTGTTTTTT. Translation gives CASTGQGNTGELFF.

The gene calls are TRBV2 and TRBJ2-7; D is undetermined. The CDR3 is 12 residues long. V was trimmed by 5 bases and J by 4 bases, leaving 9 bases between them. Germline CDR1 SNHLY, CDR2 FYNNEI. CDR3: CASSRDLYEQYV. For the CDR3, the DNA is TGTGCCAGCAGTCGAGACCTATACGAGCAGTACGTC.

This clone was detected ten times or more. The CDR3 DNA reads as TGCGCCAGCAGCTCACGCGAGGGTCAGCCCCAGCATTTT. This sequence encodes CASSSREGQPQHF. The chain links TRBV5-1 to TRBJ1-5; no definite D call. Germline V CDR1 and CDR2: SGHRS, YFSETQ. The CDR3 loop spans 13 amino acids. V lost 3 bases and J lost 6, with 10 bases in between.

In its sample, this clone was seen many times. The gene calls are TRBV6-6 and TRBJ2-3; no clear D gene. The V end was cut by 5 bases, the J end by 2 bases, with 5 bases between. CDR3 length: 12 residues. The germline V gene encodes CDR1 MNHNY and CDR2 SVGAGI (reference sequence). The CDR3 nucleotides are TGTGCCAGCAGTACCAACACAGATACGCAGTATTTT. As protein: CASSTNTDTQYF.

This chain's CDR3 is CASRPPGPMNTEAFF. As DNA, the CDR3 is TGTGCCAGCAGACCCCCGGGGCCTATGAACACTGAAGCTTTCTTT. The V call is TRBV6-5, the J call TRBJ1-1; weak D call: TRBD1 (5 bases). Germline assignment: CDR1 MNHEY and CDR2 SVGAGI. This CDR3 is 15 amino acids long. Trimming cost V 6 bases and J 0 bases, with 14 bases left between them.

The chain employs TRBV19 and TRBJ2-7; 8 bases are a match to TRBD2. Trimming took 10 bases from V and 3 from J; bases not matched to a gene: 11. CDR3 length: 14 amino acids. Germline loops: CDR1 LNHDA, CDR2 SQIVND (reference sequence). DNA of the CDR3: TGTGCCACCCGTGAGGCTAGCGGGTACTACGAGCAGTACTTC. It specifies CATREASGYYEQYF. The complete variable domain, with remaining parts taken from reference TRBV19 and TRBJ2-7, reads DGGITQSPKYLFRKEGQNVTLSCEQNLNHDAMYWYRQDPGQGLRLIYYSQIVNDFQKGDIAEGYSVSREKKESFPLTVTSAQKNPTAFYLCATREASGYYEQYFGPGTRLTVT.

This sequence joins TRBV6-4 and TRBJ1-5; no definite D call. Germline CDR1 is MRHNA and CDR2 is SNTAGT. This CDR3 comprises 13 residues. Deletions cut 6 bases from V and 7 bases from J, with 13 bases between. In nucleotides, the CDR3 is TGTGCCAGCAGCGGGCCGTCTCCCCAGCCCCAGCATTTT. It yields the protein CASSGPSPQPQHF.

This clone was detected only a few times. The chain recombines TRBV2 with TRBJ1-5, with D possibly being TRBD1 (5 bases). V was cut by 4 bases and J by 3 bases, with 10 bases left in between. This CDR3 has 14 residues. Germline V CDR1 and CDR2: SNHLY, FYNNEI. The CDR3 nucleotides read TGTGCCAGCAGTGCCAGGGCGTCCAATCAGCCCCAGCATTTT. Its protein product is CASSARASNQPQHF.

The chain has TRBV7-9 and TRBJ2-7; D not resolved. V shed 4 bases and J shed 9 bases, with 13 bases lying between them. Germline V lookup: CDR1 SEHNR, CDR2 FQNEAQ (reference sequence). The length of the CDR3 is 12 residues. The CDR3 DNA is TGTGCCAGCAGCTCCGTTTCTACTGCGCAGTACGTC. Amino acid sequence: CASSSVSTAQYV.

This chain joins TRBV2 and TRBJ1-1, with TRBD1 matching 7 bases. Germline V gives CDR1 SNHLY, CDR2 FYNNEI. Trimming at V came to 3 bases and at J to 1 base, leaving 2 bases not matched to a gene. The CDR3 is 14 residues long. As DNA, the CDR3 is TGTGCCAGCAGTGAGCACAGGGGGAACACTGAAGCTTTCTTT. Translating gives CASSEHRGNTEAFF.

The V gene is TRBV18, the J gene TRBJ1-1; D is unresolved. The CDR3 extends over 12 amino acids. Germline V lookup: CDR1 KGHSH, CDR2 LQKENI. V shed 1 base and J shed 7 bases, with 7 bases lying between them. In DNA form, the CDR3 reads TGTGCCAGCTCACCACAGTGGGGTGAAGCTTTCTTT. Protein sequence: CASSPQWGEAFF.

This clone was detected only a few times. The same CDR3 can be traced to other DNA sequences in this sample. The chain is built from TRBV6-5 and TRBJ1-5; weak D call: TRBD1 (5 bases). Trimming pared 2 bases from V and 5 bases from J, leaving 10 bases between. This CDR3 has 14 residues. Germline V gene sequence: CDR1 MNHEY, CDR2 SVGAGI. For the CDR3, the DNA is TGTGCCAGCAGTTACCGGCAGGGCGATCAGCCCCAGCATTTT. Translation gives CASSYRQGDQPQHF.

The chain links TRBV28 to TRBJ1-5; 7 nucleotides agree with TRBD1. V shed 5 bases and J 2 bases; nucleotides not matched to a gene: 12. In germline, CDR1 is MDHEN, CDR2 SYDVKM. The CDR3 is made up of 17 amino acids. CDR3 bases: TGTGCCAGCAGTCAATCTATAGACAGGGACCGCAATCAGCCCCAGCATTTT. Translating gives CASSQSIDRDRNQPQHF.

The chain combines TRBV19 with TRBJ1-1; no definite D call. The CDR3 runs to 12 residues. CDR1 is LNHDA and CDR2 is SQIVND in the germline V gene (reference sequence). Deletions cut 6 bases from V and 5 bases from J, with 10 bases between. The DNA of the CDR3 is TGTGCCAGTAGCGCCTTGGAAACTGAAGCTTTCTTT. Residues: CASSALETEAFF.

The J gene is TRBJ2-7, the V gene TRBV12-5; D call uncertain. There are 16 residues in the CDR3. The V gene's germline CDR1 is LGHNT and CDR2 FRNRAP. The V end was cut by 1 base, the J end by 3 bases, with 16 bases between. This chain's CDR3 is CASGLAYGSAVYEQYF. The CDR3 DNA reads as TGTGCTAGTGGTTTGGCGTATGGATCGGCGGTCTACGAGCAGTACTTC.

The V gene is TRBV7-9, the J gene TRBJ1-2; 7 nucleotides line up with TRBD1. The CDR3 sequence is 14 residues long. V shed 1 base, J shed 7 bases, and the junction held 6 bases outside the gene matches. In germline, CDR1 is SEHNR, CDR2 FQNEAQ (reference sequence). The CDR3 coding sequence is TGTGCCAGCAGCTTAGACGAGGGGGCCTTTGGCTACACCTTC. This encodes CASSLDEGAFGYTF.

The rearrangement links TRBV5-4 to TRBJ2-3; TRBD2 might be the D (6 bases). CDR3 size: 15 residues. V lost 0 bases and J lost 4, with 12 bases in between. Per the germline V gene, CDR1 is SGHNT and CDR2 is YYREEE (reference sequence). Here the CDR3 DNA reads TGTGCCAGCAGCTTGGCAGGGAGGCGGGCAGATACGCAGTATTTT. Amino acid sequence: CASSLAGRRADTQYF.

The V gene is TRBV28, the J gene TRBJ1-1, with 10 nucleotides matching TRBD1. Germline values: CDR1 MDHEN, CDR2 SYDVKM. V shed 5 bases, J shed 7 bases, and the junction held 7 bases outside the gene matches. This CDR3 contains 14 residues. For the CDR3, the DNA is TGTGCCAGCAGTATACCCGGGACAGGGGTTGAAGCTTTCTTT. Its protein product is CASSIPGTGVEAFF.

V gene TRBV30 combines with J gene TRBJ1-6; D gene ambiguous. V shed 4 bases and J shed 9 bases, with 10 bases lying between them. The germline gives CDR1 GTSNPN, CDR2 SVGIG (reference sequence). The CDR3 runs 12 residues. The CDR3 nucleotides read TGTGCCTGGACACGACAAACTTCACCCCTCCACTTT. It is translated as CAWTRQTSPLHF. The whole variable domain, remainder taken from reference TRBV30 and TRBJ1-6, is SQTIHQWPATLVQPVGSPLSLECTVEGTSNPNLYWYRQAAGRGLQLLFYSVGIGQISSEVPQNLSASRPQDRQFILSSKKLLLSDSGFYLCAWTRQTSPLHFGNGTRLTVT.

V gene TRBV5-4 combines with J gene TRBJ1-1, with unresolved D. The CDR3 contains 13 residues. V lost 0 bases to trimming and J lost 2 bases, with 5 bases between them. CDR1 and CDR2 (germline): SGHNT, YYREEE (reference sequence). The CDR3 region has the DNA TGTGCCAGCAGCTTGGGGGGAAACACTGAAGCTTTCTTT. Translating gives CASSLGGNTEAFF.